This T cell receptor beta chain was sequenced for a study of control samples from healthy donors and cancer patients. This table comes from immunoSEQ multiplex PCR, and its TCRdb copy is limited to in-frame clones, with some not included. The sample includes 40,000 to 60,000 clones, about nine tenths of them seen just once. CDR1 is MGHRA and CDR2 is YSYEKL in the germline V gene. The CDR3 has 16 residues. V lost 1 base to trimming and J lost 5 bases; unmatched junction nucleotides: 6. Sequencing input: PBMCs. This rearrangement joins TRBV4-1 to TRBJ2-2; 8 bases fit TRBD2. The TCR sequence derives from a man in his forties or fifties with head and neck cancer. DNA of the CDR3: TGCGCCAGCAGCCAAGCCCGCGGGGGGTCGACCGGGGAGCTGTTTTTT. Protein: CASSQARGGSTGELFF.